These T cell receptor beta chains were read from a single sample in a study of regulatory dendritic cells for organ transplantation. Here immunoSEQ multiplex PCR was the method, and the copy in TCRdb shows in-frame clones only, minus some. The table lists under 45,000 clones, roughly nine tenths of them singletons, with more than 0.055% in the top ten. Sequencing input: naive CD4+ T cells from blood. These receptors were obtained from a human donor in good health. CDR3s leave out the opening cysteine and the closing phenylalanine or tryptophan.

J: TRBJ1-6
V: TRBV2
CDR3: ASSERGGRSSPLH

J: TRBJ2-1
V: TRBV21-1
CDR3: ASSKESSGLPVAEQF

J: TRBJ2-7
V: TRBV18
CDR3: ASSPDRGQYEQY

J: TRBJ1-1
V: TRBV19
CDR3: ASGYREEDTEAF

J: TRBJ1-1
V: TRBV18
CDR3: ASSLGGQMNTEAF

J: TRBJ1-4
V: TRBV25-1
CDR3: ASRSGARWEKLF

J: TRBJ1-2
V: TRBV7-3
CDR3: ASSLLDREVNYGYT

J: TRBJ2-7
V: TRBV5-1
CDR3: ASARETTYEQY

J: TRBJ1-1
V: TRBV5-8
CDR3: ASSLSGGWTF

J: TRBJ1-2
V: TRBV16
CDR3: ASSQKLRTGYGYT

J: TRBJ2-2
V: TRBV30
CDR3: AWTPGRTNTGELF